The rows below give T cell receptor beta chains drawn from one sample of a study of blood T cell repertoires in COVID-19. Method: immunoSEQ multiplex PCR; TCRdb's copy keeps in-frame clones and lacks some. In the table there are 90,000 to 110,000 clones, approximately 90% of which are singletons. Sequences were obtained from peripheral blood. The source of these receptors is a human donor in a cohort sampled during active COVID-19. The CDR3 runs from the conserved cysteine through the conserved F or W. A D gene is named only where the DNA matches it firmly. Size is stated for part of the rows, as once, few or many counts, or as a class when the clone is expanded.

>TRBD1|NA|TRBJ2-7|TRBV7-2
TGTGCCAGCAGCCCCGACAGGGAAAGTGTCTACGAGCAGTACTTC
CASSPDRESVYEQYF
>NA|NA|TRBJ2-3|TRBV5-1
TGCGCCAGCAGCTTGGGTGGGGGCCCTACAGATACGCAGTATTTT
CASSLGGGPTDTQYF
>NA|NA|TRBJ2-3|TRBV2
TGTGCCAGCAGGCGGACAGATACGCAGTATTTT
CASRRTDTQYF
>NA|NA|TRBJ1-1|TRBV7-9
TGTGCCAGCAGCTTAAACAGTGTGAACACTGAAGCTTTCTTT
CASSLNSVNTEAFF
>TRBD1|NA|TRBJ1-5|TRBV6-1
TGTGCCAGCAGTGAATCAGGGGGATCTAATCAGCCCCAGCATTTT
CASSESGGSNQPQHF
>TRBD2|once|TRBJ2-3|TRBV7-2
TGTGCCAGCAGCTTAAGGAGCGGGAGGGCTTTAGATACGCAGTATTTT
CASSLRSGRALDTQYF
>NA|NA|TRBJ2-5|TRBV6-5
TGTGCCAGCAGTCACACAGGGATGGAGACCCAGTACTTC
CASSHTGMETQYF
>NA|NA|TRBJ2-5|TRBV19
TGTGCCAGTGGTCCCCGGAGGGAGGTCTGGACCCAGTACTTC
CASGPRREVWTQYF
>NA|NA|TRBJ1-6|TRBV11-2
TGTGCCAGCAGCTTAAGGTTCGCCTCGGGGGCCCTCCACTTT
CASSLRFASGALHF
>NA|NA|TRBJ2-1|TRBV5-6
TGTGCCAGCAGCTTGAATCTAGGTAATAATGAGCAGTTCTTC
CASSLNLGNNEQFF
>TRBD1|NA|TRBJ1-1|TRBV7-2
TGTGCCAGCAGCTTGGGGACAGGGGGCTTCGGGAACACTGAAGCTTTCTTT
CASSLGTGGFGNTEAFF
>NA|NA|TRBJ2-1|TRBV4-1
TGCGCCAGCAGCCAAGATCCAGTAACCAATGAGCAGTTCTTC
CASSQDPVTNEQFF
>NA|NA|TRBJ2-3|TRBV5-6
TGTGCCAGCAGCTTCCAGGGACAACTAACGCAGTATTTT
CASSFQGQLTQYF
>TRBD2|NA|TRBJ2-5|TRBV7-2
TGTGCCAGCAGCTTAGGCGTAGCGGGAGGGCAAGAGACCCAGTACTTC
CASSLGVAGGQETQYF
>NA|NA|TRBJ2-2|TRBV6-5
TGTGCCGGAGGGAACACCGGGGAGCTGTTTTTT
CAGGNTGELFF
>TRBD1|few|TRBJ1-4|TRBV7-9
TGTGCCAGCAGCTCCTCGGGACAGGGCAATAATGAAAAACTGTTTTTT
CASSSSGQGNNEKLFF
>TRBD1|NA|TRBJ2-1|TRBV5-8
TGTGCCAGCAGCTCCTTGAGGGACAGGGCCTACAATGAGCAGTTCTTC
CASSSLRDRAYNEQFF
>NA|NA|TRBJ1-1|TRBV24-1
TGTGCCACCAGTGATCGCCCGACCGGGGAAGCTTTCTTT
CATSDRPTGEAFF
>NA|NA|TRBJ1-2|TRBV20-1
TGCAGTGCTTCCAGACTCCACACCTTC
CSASRLHTF
>NA|NA|TRBJ2-7|TRBV5-1
TGCGCCAGCAGCTTGGACGCCCAGGGGCGGTCAATAGTGTACGAGCAGTACTTC
CASSLDAQGRSIVYEQYF
>TRBD1|NA|TRBJ2-7|TRBV2
TGTGCCAGTCGCCAGGACAGGGGATCCTACGAGCAGTACTTC
CASRQDRGSYEQYF
>TRBD1|NA|TRBJ1-2|TRBV6-1
TGTGCCAGCAGTGAACATTACAGGGGGGATGGCTACACCTTC
CASSEHYRGDGYTF
>NA|NA|TRBJ1-2|TRBV11-2
TGTGCCAGCAGCTTAACCCCTAAAAGCGATGGCTACACCTTC
CASSLTPKSDGYTF
>NA|NA|TRBJ1-5|TRBV7-8
TGTGCCAGCAGCTTAGTGACAGGTTGGGGTAGGGGCAATCAGCCCCAGCATTTT
CASSLVTGWGRGNQPQHF
>TRBD1|NA|TRBJ1-6|TRBV6-5
TGTGCCAGCAGTTACTCGAGACAGGGGAGTTCACCCCTCCACTTT
CASSYSRQGSSPLHF
>NA|NA|TRBJ2-1|TRBV14
TGTGCCAGCAGCGAGCGATCTTCTTACAATGAGCAGTTCTTC
CASSERSSYNEQFF
>TRBD2|NA|TRBJ2-3|TRBV5-4
TGTGCCAGCAGCGCAACCCGGGGGGGCGGCACAGATACGCAGTATTTT
CASSATRGGGTDTQYF
>NA|NA|TRBJ2-7|TRBV27
TGTGCCAGCAGTTTACAGGGGTCCTACGAGCAGTACTTC
CASSLQGSYEQYF
>TRBD1|NA|TRBJ1-6|TRBV12-3/TRBV12-4
TGTGCCAGCACCCTCAATGCAGGGGGAACCCTCCACTTT
CASTLNAGGTLHF
>TRBD1|once|TRBJ2-3|TRBV6-2/TRBV6-3
TGTGCCAGCAGTTACGACAGGGGCCCAGATACGCAGTATTTT
CASSYDRGPDTQYF
>NA|once|TRBJ1-4|TRBV6-1
TGTGCCAGCAGTGAACGGGATTGGAATGAAAAACTGTTTTTT
CASSERDWNEKLFF
>NA|NA|TRBJ1-1|TRBV2
TGTGCCAGCAGTGTACAGGGAAATGAAGCTTTCTTT
CASSVQGNEAFF
>TRBD1|NA|TRBJ1-4|TRBV18
TGTGCCAGCTCACTCACCAGGGGGCGTGATGAAAAACTGTTTTTT
CASSLTRGRDEKLFF
>TRBD1|NA|TRBJ2-1|TRBV24-1
TGTGCCACCAGTAAGGTCCGGGACAGGGTGGACGGTGAGCAGTTCTTC
CATSKVRDRVDGEQFF
>NA|NA|TRBJ1-5|TRBV5-6
TGTGCCAGCAGCTTGGGACAGCTAAGCAATCAGCCCCAGCATTTT
CASSLGQLSNQPQHF
>NA|once|TRBJ1-1|TRBV6-1
TGTGCCAGCAGTGAAGCAACTATAGGCAGTGTTACCACTGAAGCTTTCTTT
CASSEATIGSVTTEAFF
>NA|NA|TRBJ2-5|TRBV5-1
TGCGCCAGCAGCTTGGGGCCCTCCCAAGAGACCCAGTACTTC
CASSLGPSQETQYF
>NA|NA|TRBJ1-6|TRBV7-9
TGTGCCAGCAGCTTAAAGGACAGCTATTCACCCCTCCACTTT
CASSLKDSYSPLHF
>NA|few|TRBJ1-2|TRBV7-2
TGTGCCAGCAGCTTAGACAGCTATGGCTACACCTTC
CASSLDSYGYTF
>NA|NA|TRBJ2-6|TRBV4-1
TGCGCCAGCAGCCAAAGGGGGGGCGGGCTCTCTGGGGCCAACGTCCTGACTTTC
CASSQRGGGLSGANVLTF
>TRBD1|NA|TRBJ2-3|TRBV24-1
TGTGCCACCAGTTTCACAGGGGTCGATACGCAGTATTTT
CATSFTGVDTQYF
>TRBD2|NA|TRBJ2-1|TRBV5-4
TGTGCCAGCAGCTTACCCCGGGGGGTGAACTACAATGAGCAGTTCTTC
CASSLPRGVNYNEQFF
>NA|NA|TRBJ1-1|TRBV11-3
TGTGCCAGCAGCCCCGGGGGGGGCTTGAACACTGAAGCTTTCTTT
CASSPGGGLNTEAFF